Listed below are T cell receptor beta chains from one sample, sequenced in a study of cytomegalovirus exposure and HLA in healthy donors. The data were produced by immunoSEQ multiplex PCR, yet TCRdb's version contains in-frame clones alone and is incomplete. The profile shows just under 95,000 clones, roughly 86% of them singletons. Sequencing was performed on PBMCs. The receptors come from a human donor in good health. The CDR3 runs from the conserved cysteine through the conserved F or W. Some rows mark clone size as missing; the rest say once, few, many or name a class of expanded clone.

abundance: -
len: 19
v_gene: TRBV21-1
j_gene: TRBJ2-2
CDR3aa: CASSTLGAGRLVGTGELFF

abundance: -
len: 17
v_gene: TRBV21-1
j_gene: TRBJ2-7
CDR3aa: CASSKGFRRGTVYEQYF

abundance: -
len: 15
v_gene: TRBV11-2
j_gene: TRBJ2-3
CDR3aa: CASSLVPSGRDTQYF

abundance: -
len: 13
v_gene: TRBV30
j_gene: TRBJ1-1
CDR3aa: CAWSVWRGTEAFF

abundance: once
len: 15
v_gene: TRBV15
j_gene: TRBJ1-1
CDR3aa: CATSRGQGARTEAFF

abundance: -
len: 15
v_gene: TRBV6-4
j_gene: TRBJ2-3
CDR3aa: CASSDSGQGTDTQYF

abundance: few
len: 18
v_gene: TRBV9
j_gene: TRBJ1-2
CDR3aa: CASSVVGTAGTGKDGYTF

abundance: -
len: 13
v_gene: TRBV19
j_gene: TRBJ1-2
CDR3aa: CASREEGSYGYTF

abundance: -
len: 15
v_gene: TRBV7-6
j_gene: TRBJ2-7
CDR3aa: CASSLQSGSPYEQYF

abundance: once
len: 14
v_gene: TRBV19
j_gene: TRBJ1-2
CDR3aa: CASSVGQGVYGYTF

abundance: -
len: 15
v_gene: TRBV2
j_gene: TRBJ2-3
CDR3aa: CANGAFGGSTDTQYF

abundance: -
len: 13
v_gene: TRBV6-7
j_gene: TRBJ2-3
CDR3aa: CASSYSETDTQYF

abundance: -
len: 15
v_gene: TRBV9
j_gene: TRBJ1-2
CDR3aa: CASSAQGPLGYGYTF

abundance: -
len: 15
v_gene: TRBV15
j_gene: TRBJ2-5
CDR3aa: CATSRPRGAEETQYF

abundance: -
len: 19
v_gene: TRBV5-1
j_gene: TRBJ2-1
CDR3aa: CASSSTLAGGLGTYNEQFF

abundance: -
len: 15
v_gene: TRBV5-4
j_gene: TRBJ2-7
CDR3aa: CASSLAGTGSYEQYF

abundance: -
len: 16
v_gene: TRBV4-3
j_gene: TRBJ2-2
CDR3aa: CASSPLGGLNTGELFF

abundance: once
len: 16
v_gene: TRBV19
j_gene: TRBJ1-5
CDR3aa: CASSMLTGPGNQPQHF

abundance: -
len: 16
v_gene: TRBV7-9
j_gene: TRBJ2-1
CDR3aa: CASSLPSGSRDNEQFF

abundance: -
len: 15
v_gene: TRBV5-4
j_gene: -
CDR3aa: CASSSPTSGVDEQYF